Listed below are T cell receptor beta chains from one sample, sequenced in a study of cytotoxic CD8 clonotypes in ibrutinib-treated CLL. Repertoires were generated with immunoSEQ multiplex PCR, while TCRdb's copy carries only in-frame clones and drops some. The sample consists of 15,000 to 20,000 clones, 50% to 75% of them appearing once. The sequences come from PBMCs, collected after 12 months of ibrutinib treatment. These receptors all stem from a human donor with chronic lymphocytic leukemia. CDR3s include the opening cysteine and the closing phenylalanine or tryptophan. The order of the fields is D gene, clone size, J gene, V gene, CDR3 protein, CDR3 DNA. A D gene is named only where the DNA matches it firmly. A clone size is listed for some rows: how often the clone was seen (once, few, many), or a class if it is expanded.

D: TRBD2; size: .; J: TRBJ2-1; V: TRBV5-1; CDR3: CASSLLGLAGDNEQFF; DNA: TGCGCCAGCAGCTTGCTGGGACTAGCGGGAGACAATGAGCAGTTCTTC
D: .; size: few; J: TRBJ2-1; V: TRBV25-1; CDR3: CASSGLTEQFF; DNA: TGTGCCAGCTCTGGGTTGACTGAGCAGTTCTTC
D: TRBD1; size: .; J: TRBJ2-7; V: TRBV28; CDR3: CASSLASGGFGEQYF; DNA: TGTGCCAGCAGTTTAGCATCAGGGGGTTTCGGCGAGCAGTACTTC
D: .; size: .; J: TRBJ2-3; V: TRBV5-1; CDR3: CASSFADTQYF; DNA: TGCGCCAGCAGCTTTGCGGATACGCAGTATTTT
D: .; size: .; J: TRBJ2-6; V: TRBV7-9; CDR3: CASSGGDSGANVLTF; DNA: TGTGCCAGCAGCGGGGGCGACTCTGGGGCCAACGTCCTGACTTTC
D: TRBD2; size: .; J: TRBJ2-5; V: TRBV5-1; CDR3: CASSLIIPGTSRQETQYF; DNA: TGCGCCAGCAGCTTGATAATCCCCGGGACTAGCCGCCAAGAGACCCAGTACTTC
D: .; size: few; J: TRBJ1-1; V: TRBV10-1; CDR3: CASSESWDTEAFF; DNA: TGCGCCAGCAGTGAGTCTTGGGACACTGAAGCTTTCTTT
D: TRBD2; size: .; J: TRBJ2-3; V: TRBV5-1; CDR3: CASSLALGLAGGTDTQYF; DNA: TGCGCCAGCAGCTTGGCTCTGGGACTAGCGGGAGGGACCGATACGCAGTATTTT
D: TRBD2; size: .; J: TRBJ2-7; V: TRBV27; CDR3: CASSPGLAGSPTYEQYF; DNA: TGTGCCAGCAGTCCGGGACTAGCGGGGAGCCCCACCTACGAGCAGTACTTC
D: TRBD1; size: .; J: TRBJ2-1; V: TRBV28; CDR3: CASSSQTGSSYNEQFF; DNA: TGTGCCAGCAGTTCGCAGACAGGGAGCTCCTACAATGAGCAGTTCTTC
D: TRBD1; size: .; J: TRBJ1-2; V: TRBV6-1; CDR3: CASSEAGTGFFSGYTF; DNA: TGTGCCAGCAGTGAAGCCGGGACAGGGTTTTTTAGTGGCTACACCTTC
D: TRBD1; size: .; J: TRBJ1-5; V: TRBV19; CDR3: CASGPDRADQPQHF; DNA: TGTGCCAGTGGCCCCGACAGGGCAGACCAGCCCCAGCATTTT
D: .; size: .; J: TRBJ2-2; V: TRBV27; CDR3: CASKPSGLMNTGELFF; DNA: TGTGCCAGCAAACCATCCGGACTAATGAACACCGGGGAGCTGTTTTTT
D: .; size: few; J: TRBJ1-2; V: TRBV7-9; CDR3: CASSPWTDNYGYTF; DNA: TGTGCCAGCAGCCCTTGGACGGATAACTATGGCTACACCTTC
D: .; size: few; J: TRBJ2-7; V: TRBV25-1; CDR3: CASSEGLEDYEQYF; DNA: TGTGCCAGCAGTGAGGGCCTTGAAGACTACGAGCAGTACTTC
D: .; size: .; J: TRBJ2-7; V: TRBV11-2; CDR3: CASSLDLDSQYF; DNA: TGTGCCAGCAGCTTAGATCTCGACTCTCAGTACTTC
D: TRBD2; size: .; J: TRBJ2-2; V: TRBV18; CDR3: CASSRTSGGNTGELFF; DNA: TGTGCCAGCTCAAGGACTAGCGGGGGGAACACCGGGGAGCTGTTTTTT
D: .; size: .; J: TRBJ2-6; V: TRBV18; CDR3: CASSPQDLGANVLTF; DNA: TGTGCCAGCTCACCACAGGACCTTGGGGCCAACGTCCTGACTTTC
D: .; size: .; J: TRBJ1-2; V: TRBV6-1; CDR3: CASRGDTGYGYTF; DNA: TGTGCCAGTCGGGGCGATACCGGATATGGCTACACCTTC
D: TRBD2; size: .; J: TRBJ2-7; V: TRBV2; CDR3: CASSEAGWREMGEQYF; DNA: TGTGCCAGCAGTGAAGCGGGGTGGCGGGAGATGGGCGAGCAGTACTTC
D: .; size: few; J: TRBJ2-3; V: TRBV21-1; CDR3: CASSKESGVAGSDTQYF; DNA: TGTGCCAGCAGCAAGGAGTCGGGTGTAGCGGGGTCAGATACGCAGTATTTT
D: .; size: .; J: TRBJ2-3; V: TRBV2; CDR3: CASSPGQTREWDTQYF; DNA: TGTGCCAGCAGCCCGGGACAGACGCGGGAGTGGGATACGCAGTATTTT
D: .; size: few; J: TRBJ2-3; V: TRBV7-9; CDR3: CASSTGPDTQYF; DNA: TGTGCCAGCTCCACGGGACCGGATACGCAGTATTTT
D: TRBD2; size: .; J: TRBJ2-1; V: TRBV6-1; CDR3: CASSEAGTSYNEQFF; DNA: TGTGCCAGCAGTGAAGCAGGGACTAGCTACAATGAGCAGTTCTTC
D: .; size: .; J: TRBJ1-4; V: TRBV30; CDR3: CAWSVQGRKLFF; DNA: TGTGCCTGGAGTGTACAAGGGCGAAAACTGTTTTTT
D: TRBD1; size: .; J: TRBJ1-5; V: TRBV7-2; CDR3: CASSFGQGVSQPQHF; DNA: TGTGCCAGCAGCTTCGGGCAGGGGGTCAGTCAGCCCCAGCATTTT
D: .; size: few; J: TRBJ2-4; V: TRBV14; CDR3: CASSQGYLGNIQYF; DNA: TGTGCCAGCAGCCAAGGTTACCTGGGAAACATTCAGTACTTC
D: .; size: .; J: TRBJ2-7; V: TRBV28; CDR3: CASSRTGSGHYEQYF; DNA: TGTGCCAGCAGCCGTACAGGGTCGGGCCACTACGAGCAGTACTTC
D: .; size: .; J: TRBJ2-1; V: TRBV6-5; CDR3: CASSYSRTQQFF; DNA: TGTGCCAGCAGTTACTCGAGAACACAGCAGTTCTTC
D: TRBD2; size: .; J: TRBJ2-7; V: TRBV19; CDR3: CASSTGLAHEQYF; DNA: TGTGCCAGTAGTACTGGACTAGCCCACGAGCAGTACTTC
D: .; size: .; J: TRBJ1-5; V: TRBV5-1; CDR3: CASSSGPQHF; DNA: TGCGCCAGCAGCTCCGGGCCCCAGCATTTT
D: .; size: .; J: TRBJ1-5; V: TRBV2; CDR3: CASSEADEDQPQHF; DNA: TGTGCCAGCAGTGAAGCTGATGAGGATCAGCCCCAGCATTTT
D: TRBD2; size: .; J: TRBJ2-7; V: TRBV7-8; CDR3: CASSTSGGTYEQYF; DNA: TGTGCCAGCAGCACTAGCGGGGGAACCTACGAGCAGTACTTC
D: .; size: .; J: TRBJ2-5; V: TRBV6-5; CDR3: CASSYPGAETQYF; DNA: TGTGCCAGCAGTTATCCGGGGGCAGAGACCCAGTACTTC
D: .; size: .; J: TRBJ1-1; V: TRBV28; CDR3: CASSLVGTEAFF; DNA: TGTGCCAGCAGTTTGGTAGGGACTGAAGCTTTCTTT
D: .; size: .; J: TRBJ2-7; V: TRBV6-5; CDR3: CASSRTVYEQYF; DNA: TGTGCCAGCAGCCGGACAGTCTACGAGCAGTACTTC
D: .; size: few; J: TRBJ2-5; V: TRBV29-1; CDR3: CSGRSRETQYF; DNA: TGCAGCGGACGAAGCAGGGAGACCCAGTACTTC
D: .; size: .; J: TRBJ2-1; V: TRBV28; CDR3: CASSISSGAYEQFF; DNA: TGTGCCAGCAGTATCTCCTCGGGGGCCTATGAGCAGTTCTTC
D: TRBD1; size: .; J: TRBJ1-4; V: TRBV6-6; CDR3: CASSSGQKGGNEKLFF; DNA: TGTGCCAGCAGTTCGGGACAGAAGGGTGGTAATGAAAAACTGTTTTTT
D: TRBD1; size: .; J: TRBJ1-1; V: TRBV18; CDR3: CASSPETGGGTEAFF; DNA: TGTGCCAGCTCACCCGAGACAGGGGGCGGCACTGAAGCTTTCTTT
D: TRBD1; size: .; J: TRBJ1-2; V: TRBV5-6; CDR3: CASSLTGANYGYTF; DNA: TGTGCCAGCAGCTTGACAGGGGCTAACTATGGCTACACCTTC
D: .; size: few; J: TRBJ2-2; V: TRBV5-1; CDR3: CASSPWTATGELFF; DNA: TGCGCCAGCAGCCCGTGGACAGCCACCGGGGAGCTGTTTTTT
D: .; size: .; J: TRBJ2-5; V: TRBV30; CDR3: CAWSVVLQETQYF; DNA: TGTGCCTGGAGTGTAGTGCTGCAAGAGACCCAGTACTTC
D: TRBD1; size: .; J: TRBJ1-4; V: TRBV2; CDR3: CASIRDRVIRHFREKLFF; DNA: TGTGCCAGCATTCGAGACAGGGTTATTCGGCATTTTCGGGAAAAACTGTTTTTT
D: TRBD2; size: .; J: TRBJ2-3; V: TRBV15; CDR3: CATRTSGTDTQYF; DNA: TGTGCCACCAGGACTAGCGGGACAGATACGCAGTATTTT
D: .; size: few; J: TRBJ2-5; V: TRBV27; CDR3: CASSLGETQYF; DNA: TGTGCCAGCAGTTTGGGGGAGACCCAGTACTTC
D: TRBD2; size: .; J: TRBJ2-1; V: TRBV29-1; CDR3: CSVDRGSGSYNEQFF; DNA: TGCAGCGTTGATAGAGGCAGCGGGAGCTACAATGAGCAGTTCTTC
D: .; size: .; J: TRBJ2-1; V: TRBV21-1; CDR3: CASGRRGASYNEQFF; DNA: TGTGCCAGCGGTAGGAGGGGGGCTTCCTACAATGAGCAGTTCTTC
D: .; size: .; J: TRBJ1-1; V: TRBV27; CDR3: CASSLSQGTEAFF; DNA: TGTGCCAGCAGTTTATCTCAGGGCACTGAAGCTTTCTTT
D: TRBD2; size: .; J: TRBJ2-1; V: TRBV7-2; CDR3: CASSPPGTSDPGSYNEQFF; DNA: TGTGCCAGCAGCCCACCCGGGACTAGCGACCCCGGCTCCTACAATGAGCAGTTCTTC
D: .; size: few; J: TRBJ2-1; V: TRBV2; CDR3: CASSEALRGEQFF; DNA: TGTGCCAGCAGTGAAGCGCTTCGGGGTGAGCAGTTCTTC
D: .; size: .; J: TRBJ2-7; V: TRBV28; CDR3: CASSRPLYEQYF; DNA: TGTGCCAGCAGCCGCCCCCTCTACGAGCAGTACTTC
D: .; size: few; J: TRBJ1-2; V: TRBV28; CDR3: CASRSAGYYGYTF; DNA: TGTGCCAGCAGGTCCGCCGGCTACTATGGCTACACCTTC